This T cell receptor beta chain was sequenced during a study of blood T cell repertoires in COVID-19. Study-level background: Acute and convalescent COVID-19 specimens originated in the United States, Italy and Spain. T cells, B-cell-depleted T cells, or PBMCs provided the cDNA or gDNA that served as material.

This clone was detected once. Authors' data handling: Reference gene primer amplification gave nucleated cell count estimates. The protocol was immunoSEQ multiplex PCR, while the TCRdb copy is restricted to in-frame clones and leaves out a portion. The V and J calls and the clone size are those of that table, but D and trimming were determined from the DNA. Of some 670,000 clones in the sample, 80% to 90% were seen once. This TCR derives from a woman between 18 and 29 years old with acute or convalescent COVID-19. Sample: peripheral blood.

CDR3 sequence: CASSFYRGRGTEAFF. CDR3 DNA: TGCGCCAGCAGTTTTTACAGGGGGCGGGGAACTGAAGCTTTCTTT. The gene calls are TRBV5-1 and TRBJ1-1; 9 nucleotides agree with TRBD1. CDR1 SGHRS and CDR2 YFSETQ come from the germline V gene. Germline trimming cut 5 bases from V and 5 bases from J; bases unmatched to any gene: 10. The length of the CDR3 is 15 residues.